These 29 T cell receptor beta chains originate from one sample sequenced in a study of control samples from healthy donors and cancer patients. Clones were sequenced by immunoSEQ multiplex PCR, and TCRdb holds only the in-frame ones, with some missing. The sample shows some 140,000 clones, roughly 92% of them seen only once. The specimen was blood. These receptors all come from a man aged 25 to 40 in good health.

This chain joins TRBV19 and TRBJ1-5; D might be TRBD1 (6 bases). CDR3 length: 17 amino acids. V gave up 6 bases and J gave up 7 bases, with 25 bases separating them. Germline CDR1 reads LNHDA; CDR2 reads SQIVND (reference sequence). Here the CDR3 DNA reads TGTGCCAGTAGCATTTTAAACGTGGGGGGCAGGTGGCAGCCCCAGCATTTT. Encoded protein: CASSILNVGGRWQPQHF.

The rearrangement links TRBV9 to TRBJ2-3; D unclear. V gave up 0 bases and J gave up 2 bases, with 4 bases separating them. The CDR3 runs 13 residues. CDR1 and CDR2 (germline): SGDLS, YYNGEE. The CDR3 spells CASSVAHTDTQYF. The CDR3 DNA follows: TGTGCCAGCAGCGTAGCTCACACAGATACGCAGTATTTT.

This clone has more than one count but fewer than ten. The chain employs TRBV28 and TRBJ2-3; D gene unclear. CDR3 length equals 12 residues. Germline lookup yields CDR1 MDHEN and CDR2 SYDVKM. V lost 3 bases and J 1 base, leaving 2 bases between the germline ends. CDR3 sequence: CASSLGTDTQYF. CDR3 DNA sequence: TGTGCCAGCAGTTTGGGCACAGATACGCAGTATTTT.

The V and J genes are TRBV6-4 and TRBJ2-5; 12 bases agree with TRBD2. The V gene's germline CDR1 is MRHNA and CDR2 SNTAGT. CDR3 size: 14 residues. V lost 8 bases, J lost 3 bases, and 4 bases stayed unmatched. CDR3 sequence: CASARTSGEETQYF. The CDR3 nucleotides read TGTGCCAGCGCAAGGACTAGCGGGGAAGAGACCCAGTACTTC.

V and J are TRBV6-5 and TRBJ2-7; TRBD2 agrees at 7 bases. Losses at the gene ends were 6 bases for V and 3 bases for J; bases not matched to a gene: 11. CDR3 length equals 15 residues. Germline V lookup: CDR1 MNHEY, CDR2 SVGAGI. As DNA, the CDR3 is TGTGCCAGCAGCGTGGGGCTAGCGGTTATCTACGAGCAGTACTTC. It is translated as CASSVGLAVIYEQYF.

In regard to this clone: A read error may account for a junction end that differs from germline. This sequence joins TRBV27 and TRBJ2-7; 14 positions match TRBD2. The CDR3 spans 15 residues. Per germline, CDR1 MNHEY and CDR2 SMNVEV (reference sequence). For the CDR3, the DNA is TGTGCCAGCAGTACCCGACTAGCGGGAGGGCCGCTCTTGGACTTC. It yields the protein CASSTRLAGGPLLDF.

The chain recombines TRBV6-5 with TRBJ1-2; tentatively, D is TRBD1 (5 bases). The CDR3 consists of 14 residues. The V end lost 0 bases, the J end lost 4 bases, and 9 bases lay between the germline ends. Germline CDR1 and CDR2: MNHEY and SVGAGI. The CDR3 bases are TGTGCCAGCAGTTACTCTCAGGGAATCTATGGCTACACCTTC. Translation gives CASSYSQGIYGYTF.

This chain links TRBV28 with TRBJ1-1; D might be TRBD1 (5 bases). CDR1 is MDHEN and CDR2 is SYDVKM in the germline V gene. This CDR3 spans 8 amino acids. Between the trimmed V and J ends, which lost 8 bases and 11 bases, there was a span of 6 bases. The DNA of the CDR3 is TGTGCCAGCGGGGGGGCTTTCTTT. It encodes CASGGAFF.

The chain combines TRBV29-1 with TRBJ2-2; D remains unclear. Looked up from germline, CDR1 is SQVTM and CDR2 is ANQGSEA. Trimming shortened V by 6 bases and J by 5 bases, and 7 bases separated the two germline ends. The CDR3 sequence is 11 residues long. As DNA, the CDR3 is TGCAGCGTCTTGCTAACCGGGGAGCTGTTTTTT. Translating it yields CSVLLTGELFF.

The CDR3 bases are TGTGCCAGCTCACTGGACAGAAACTACGAGCAGTACTTC. Translation gives CASSLDRNYEQYF. This rearrangement joins TRBV18 to TRBJ2-7, with D maybe TRBD1 (6 bases). Trimming cost V 4 bases and J 3 bases, with 10 bases left between them. This CDR3 spans 13 amino acids. CDR1 KGHSH and CDR2 LQKENI come from the germline V gene.

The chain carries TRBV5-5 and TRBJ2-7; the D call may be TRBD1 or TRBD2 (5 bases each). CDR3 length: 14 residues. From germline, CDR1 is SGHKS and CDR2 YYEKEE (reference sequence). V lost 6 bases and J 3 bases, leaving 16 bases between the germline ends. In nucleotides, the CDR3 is TGTGCCAGCAAAACATGGGACGGAGACTACGAGCAGTACTTC. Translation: CASKTWDGDYEQYF. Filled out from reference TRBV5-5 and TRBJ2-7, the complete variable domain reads DAGVTQSPTHLIKTRGQQVTLRCSPISGHKSVSWYQQVLGQGPQFIFQYYEKEERGRGNFPDRFSARQFPNYSSELNVNALLLGDSALYLCASKTWDGDYEQYFGPGTRLTVT.

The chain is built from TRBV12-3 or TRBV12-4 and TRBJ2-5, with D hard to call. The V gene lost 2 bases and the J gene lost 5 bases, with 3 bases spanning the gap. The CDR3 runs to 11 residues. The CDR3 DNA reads TGTGCCAGCAGTTTAAGGGAGACCCAGTACTTC. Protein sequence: CASSLRETQYF.

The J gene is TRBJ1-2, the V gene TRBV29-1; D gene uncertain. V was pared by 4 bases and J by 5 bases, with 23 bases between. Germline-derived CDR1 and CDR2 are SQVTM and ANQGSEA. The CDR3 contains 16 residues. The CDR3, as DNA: TGCAGCGTTGGTTCTCCGGGAGGGAACGGACCTTATGGCTACACCTTC. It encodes CSVGSPGGNGPYGYTF.

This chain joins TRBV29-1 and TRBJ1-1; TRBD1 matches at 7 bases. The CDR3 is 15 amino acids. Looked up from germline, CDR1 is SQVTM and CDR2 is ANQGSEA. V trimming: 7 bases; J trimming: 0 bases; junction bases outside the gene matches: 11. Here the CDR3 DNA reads TGCAGCGGGGTGACAGGGACCCTAATGAACACTGAAGCTTTCTTT. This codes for CSGVTGTLMNTEAFF.

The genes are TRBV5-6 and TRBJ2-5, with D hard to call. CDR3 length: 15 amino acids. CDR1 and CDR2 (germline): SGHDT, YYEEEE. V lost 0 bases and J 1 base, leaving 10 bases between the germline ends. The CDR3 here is CASSLGVGIQETQYF. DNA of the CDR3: TGTGCCAGCAGCTTGGGAGTGGGGATCCAAGAGACCCAGTACTTC.

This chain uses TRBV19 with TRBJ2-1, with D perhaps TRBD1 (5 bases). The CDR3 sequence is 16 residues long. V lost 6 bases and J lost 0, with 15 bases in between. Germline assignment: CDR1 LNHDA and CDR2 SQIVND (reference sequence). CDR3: CASRGLRQSSYNEQFF. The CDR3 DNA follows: TGTGCCAGTAGGGGCCTACGACAGAGCTCCTACAATGAGCAGTTCTTC.

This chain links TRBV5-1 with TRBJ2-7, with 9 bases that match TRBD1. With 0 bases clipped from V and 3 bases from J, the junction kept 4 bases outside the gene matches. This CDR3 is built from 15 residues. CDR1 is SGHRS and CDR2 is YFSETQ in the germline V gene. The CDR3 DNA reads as TGCGCCAGCAGCTTGGCGGGACAGGGCTACTACGAGCAGTACTTC. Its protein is CASSLAGQGYYEQYF. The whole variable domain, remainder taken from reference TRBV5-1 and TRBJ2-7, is KAGVTQTPRYLIKTRGQQVTLSCSPISGHRSVSWYQQTPGQGLQFLFEYFSETQRNKGNFPGRFSGRQFSNSRSEMNVSTLELGDSALYLCASSLAGQGYYEQYFGPGTRLTVT.

In DNA, the CDR3 is TGTGCCAGCAGTGGACGGACGAACACCGGGGAGCTGTTTTTT. This gives the protein CASSGRTNTGELFF. The chain recombines TRBV6-4 with TRBJ2-2; no clear D. The CDR3 consists of 14 residues. V was clipped by 4 bases and J by 0 bases, with 6 bases between them. Looked up from germline, CDR1 is MRHNA and CDR2 is SNTAGT.

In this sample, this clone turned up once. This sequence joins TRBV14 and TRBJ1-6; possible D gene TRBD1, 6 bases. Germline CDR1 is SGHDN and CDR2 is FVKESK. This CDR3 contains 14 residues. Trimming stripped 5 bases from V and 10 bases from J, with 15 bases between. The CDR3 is CASSLGGSDSPLHF. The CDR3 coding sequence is TGTGCCAGCAGCTTAGGGGGGTCCGACTCACCCCTCCACTTT.

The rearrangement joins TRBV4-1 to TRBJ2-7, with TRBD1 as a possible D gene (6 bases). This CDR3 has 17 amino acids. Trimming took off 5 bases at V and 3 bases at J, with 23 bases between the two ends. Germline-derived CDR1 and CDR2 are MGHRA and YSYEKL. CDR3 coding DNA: TGCGCCAGCAGCAGATCAGGGGAGCCCCGTGAATACTACGAGCAGTACTTC. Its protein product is CASSRSGEPREYYEQYF.

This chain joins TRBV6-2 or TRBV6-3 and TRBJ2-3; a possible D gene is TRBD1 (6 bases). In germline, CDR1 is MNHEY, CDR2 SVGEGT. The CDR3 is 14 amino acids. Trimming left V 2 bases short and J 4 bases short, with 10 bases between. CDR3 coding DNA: TGTGCCAGCAGTTACGGCAGGGGCGCAGATACGCAGTATTTT. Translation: CASSYGRGADTQYF.

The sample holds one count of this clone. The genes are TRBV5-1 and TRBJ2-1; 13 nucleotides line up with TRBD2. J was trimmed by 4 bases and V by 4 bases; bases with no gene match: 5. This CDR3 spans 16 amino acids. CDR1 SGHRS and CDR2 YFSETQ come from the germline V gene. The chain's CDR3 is CASSAGTSGIYNEQFF. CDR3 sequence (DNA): TGCGCCAGCAGCGCCGGGACTAGCGGGATTTACAATGAGCAGTTCTTC.

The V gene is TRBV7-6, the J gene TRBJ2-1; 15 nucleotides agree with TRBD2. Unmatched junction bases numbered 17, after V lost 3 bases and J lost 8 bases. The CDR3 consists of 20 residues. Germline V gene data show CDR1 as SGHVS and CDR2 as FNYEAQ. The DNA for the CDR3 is TGTGCCAGCAGCTTCGCCCCGGGACTAGCGGGAGGAATGATCGTCCATGAGCAGTTCTTC. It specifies CASSFAPGLAGGMIVHEQFF.

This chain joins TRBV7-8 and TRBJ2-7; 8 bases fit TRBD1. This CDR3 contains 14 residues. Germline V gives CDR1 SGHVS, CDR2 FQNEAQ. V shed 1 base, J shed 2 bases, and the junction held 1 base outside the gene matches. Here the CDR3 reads CASSLEQGAYEQYF. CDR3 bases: TGTGCCAGCAGCTTAGAACAGGGGGCCTACGAGCAGTACTTC. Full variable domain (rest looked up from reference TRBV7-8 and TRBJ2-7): GAGVSQSPRYKVAKRGQDVALRCDPISGHVSLFWYQQALGQGPEFLTYFQNEAQLDKSGLPSDRFFAERPEGSVSTLKIQRTQQEDSAVYLCASSLEQGAYEQYFGPGTRLTVT.

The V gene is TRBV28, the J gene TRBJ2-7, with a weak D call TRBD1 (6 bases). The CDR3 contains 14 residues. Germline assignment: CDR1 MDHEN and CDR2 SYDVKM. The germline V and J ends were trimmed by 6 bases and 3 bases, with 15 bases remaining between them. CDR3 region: CASSPGRGFYEQYF. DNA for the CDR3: TGTGCCAGCAGCCCTGGCAGGGGATTCTACGAGCAGTACTTC.

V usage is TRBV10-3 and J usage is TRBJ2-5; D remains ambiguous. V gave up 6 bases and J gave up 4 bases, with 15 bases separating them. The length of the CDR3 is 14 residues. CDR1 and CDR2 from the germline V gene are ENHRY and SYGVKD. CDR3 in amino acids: CAIRGFGSRETQYF. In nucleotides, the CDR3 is TGTGCCATCAGGGGGTTCGGTTCCCGAGAGACCCAGTACTTC.

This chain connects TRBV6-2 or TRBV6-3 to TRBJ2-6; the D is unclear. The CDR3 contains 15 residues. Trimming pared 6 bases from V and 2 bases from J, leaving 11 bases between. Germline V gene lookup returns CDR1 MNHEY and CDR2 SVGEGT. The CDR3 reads CASSPDGAGANVLTF. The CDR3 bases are TGTGCCAGCAGCCCGGACGGAGCTGGGGCCAACGTCCTGACTTTC.

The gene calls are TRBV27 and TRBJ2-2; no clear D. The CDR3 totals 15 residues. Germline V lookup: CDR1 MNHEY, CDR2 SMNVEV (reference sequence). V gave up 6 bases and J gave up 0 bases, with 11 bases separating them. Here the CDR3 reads CASRRLLTNTGELFF. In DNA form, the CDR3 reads TGTGCCAGCAGGAGGTTGCTGACGAACACCGGGGAGCTGTTTTTT.

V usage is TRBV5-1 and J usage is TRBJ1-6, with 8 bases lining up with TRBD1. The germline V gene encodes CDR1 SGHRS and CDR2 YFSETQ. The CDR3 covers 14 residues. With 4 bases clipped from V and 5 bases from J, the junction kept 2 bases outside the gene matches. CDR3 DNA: TGCGCCAGCAGCAAACAGGGGGATAATTCACCCCTCCACTTT. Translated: CASSKQGDNSPLHF.